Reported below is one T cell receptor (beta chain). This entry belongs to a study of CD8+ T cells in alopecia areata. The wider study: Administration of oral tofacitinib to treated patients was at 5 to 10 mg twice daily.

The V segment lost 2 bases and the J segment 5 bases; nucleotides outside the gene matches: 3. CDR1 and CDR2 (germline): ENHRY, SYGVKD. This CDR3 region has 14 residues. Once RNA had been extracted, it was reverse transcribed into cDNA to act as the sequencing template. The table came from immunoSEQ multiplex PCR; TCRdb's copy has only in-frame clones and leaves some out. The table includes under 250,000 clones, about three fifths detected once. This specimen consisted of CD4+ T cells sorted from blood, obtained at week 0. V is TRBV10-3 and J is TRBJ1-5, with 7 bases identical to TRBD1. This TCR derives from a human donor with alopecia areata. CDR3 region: CAISEPGQDQPQHF. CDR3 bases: TGTGCCATCAGTGAGCCCGGACAGGATCAGCCCCAGCATTTT.